The 3 T cell receptor beta chains listed next were all sequenced from one sample in a study of T-cell memory formation after mild COVID-19. TCRdb passed the 5' RACE reads through MiXCR, listing each CDR3 protein once. The sample records roughly 250,000 distinct CDR3 sequences, about 16% being singletons. Sequencing was carried out using PBMCs or a T cell subset sorted from them (not recorded which). Source of these receptors: a man aged 18 to 29 who had mild COVID-19 (a few samples of this study predate the infection). Cell type and time point are not known.

This clonotype was observed a handful of times. The V gene is TRBV7-9, the J gene TRBJ2-3; D is ambiguous. CDR1 SEHNR and CDR2 FQNEAQ come from the germline V gene (reference sequence). The CDR3 is 13 residues long. Between the trimmed V and J ends, which lost 3 bases and 5 bases, there was a span of 9 bases. The DNA for the CDR3 is TGTGCCAGCAGCTTCTGGGATAGAGATACGCAGTATTTT. Its translation is CASSFWDRDTQYF.

This clonotype was found a few times. This sequence joins TRBV6-5 and TRBJ1-1; D not resolved. Looked up from germline, CDR1 is MNHEY and CDR2 is SVGAGI. This CDR3 is 14 amino acids long. V lost 9 bases and J 1 base, leaving 15 bases between the germline ends. For the CDR3, the DNA is TGTGCCAGTGGAACACACGGGAAGAACACTGAAGCTTTCTTT. It is translated as CASGTHGKNTEAFF.

This chain uses TRBV11-2 with TRBJ2-6; 9 nucleotides line up with TRBD1. The ends lost 4 bases at V and 0 bases at J; junction bases unmatched: 7. Germline V gives CDR1 SGHAT, CDR2 FQNNGV. The CDR3 consists of 18 residues. CDR3 DNA sequence: TGTGCCAGCAGCTCGACCGGGGGACAGGGCTCTGGGGCCAACGTCCTGACTTTC. Its translation is CASSSTGGQGSGANVLTF.